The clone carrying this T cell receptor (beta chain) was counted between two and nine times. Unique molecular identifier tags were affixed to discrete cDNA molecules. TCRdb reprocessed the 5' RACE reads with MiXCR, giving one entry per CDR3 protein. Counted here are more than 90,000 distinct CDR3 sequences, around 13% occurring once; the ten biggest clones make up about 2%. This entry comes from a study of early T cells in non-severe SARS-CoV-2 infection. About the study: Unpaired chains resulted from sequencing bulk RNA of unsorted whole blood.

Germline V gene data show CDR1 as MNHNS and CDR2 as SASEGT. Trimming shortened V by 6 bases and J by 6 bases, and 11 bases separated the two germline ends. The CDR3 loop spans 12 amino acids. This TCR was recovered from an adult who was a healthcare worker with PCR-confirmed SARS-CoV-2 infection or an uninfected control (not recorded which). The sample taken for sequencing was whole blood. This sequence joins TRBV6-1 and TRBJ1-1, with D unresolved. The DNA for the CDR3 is TGTGCCAGCAGCGGAGGGTTGGCTGAAGCTTTCTTT. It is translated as CASSGGLAEAFF.